A single sample is the source of the 27 T cell receptor beta chains below, sequenced in a study of shared clonotypes between healthy human individuals. Naive-designated CD8 cells lacked CD45RO, were positively enriched for CCR7, and omitted terminally differentiated effector memory CD45RA+ cells. Assay: immunoSEQ multiplex PCR; the TCRdb copy retains only in-frame clones and omits some. The repertoire has about 580,000 clones, 98% of them found once; the top ten carry approximately 0.33%. Sequences were obtained from naive CD8+ T cells sorted from blood. All receptors derive from a man younger than 40 in good health.

The CDR3 here is CASSLAGPIRNTIYF. The CDR3 nucleotides read TGTGCCAGCAGCTTGGCAGGGCCGATCAGAAACACCATATATTTT. The V and J genes are TRBV7-9 and TRBJ1-3; a weak D match, TRBD1 (5 bases). The V and J ends lost 3 bases and 5 bases respectively, with 14 bases between them. Germline CDR1 reads SEHNR; CDR2 reads FQNEAQ (reference sequence). The CDR3 consists of 15 residues. Looking up the rest from reference TRBV7-9 and TRBJ1-3 gives the full variable domain: DTGVSQNPRHKITKRGQNVTFRCDPISEHNRLYWYRQTLGQGPEFLTYFQNEAQLEKSRLLSDRFSAERPKGSFSTLEIQRTEQGDSAMYLCASSLAGPIRNTIYFGEGSWLTVV.

The chain is built from TRBV5-4 and TRBJ2-7; D may be TRBD2 (6 bases). Trimming shortened V by 1 base and J by 3 bases, and 8 bases separated the two germline ends. CDR1 is SGHNT, CDR2 YYREEE, per germline (reference sequence). This CDR3 has 13 residues. The CDR3 coding sequence is TGTGCCAGCAGCTTGATCGGGAGCTACGAGCAGTACTTC. Translating it yields CASSLIGSYEQYF.

V usage is TRBV4-2 and J usage is TRBJ2-1, with D perhaps TRBD2 (5 bases). V was shortened by 0 bases and J by 1 base, with 25 bases between the two germline ends. This CDR3 contains 21 residues. The germline CDR1 and CDR2 sequences are LGHNA and YNFKEQ. The CDR3 DNA sequence: TGTGCCAGCAGCCAAGATCTGGGGAGTGGGCAAGTAGTTCAATCCTACAATGAGCAGTTCTTC. It codes for CASSQDLGSGQVVQSYNEQFF.

The rearrangement joins TRBV19 to TRBJ2-7; D gene unclear. Per germline, CDR1 LNHDA and CDR2 SQIVND (reference sequence). V was pared by 1 base and J by 2 bases, with 12 bases between. This CDR3 contains 15 residues. The CDR3: CASSIAAGSPYEQYF. In DNA form, the CDR3 reads TGTGCCAGTAGTATAGCGGCAGGTTCCCCCTACGAGCAGTACTTC. Full variable domain (missing parts from reference TRBV19 and TRBJ2-7): DGGITQSPKYLFRKEGQNVTLSCEQNLNHDAMYWYRQDPGQGLRLIYYSQIVNDFQKGDIAEGYSVSREKKESFPLTVTSAQKNPTAFYLCASSIAAGSPYEQYFGPGTRLTVT.

The V call is TRBV5-1, the J call TRBJ2-6; D is undetermined. The CDR3 sequence is 15 residues long. Germline V gene data show CDR1 as SGHRS and CDR2 as YFSETQ. V was pared by 0 bases and J by 2 bases, with 6 bases between. CDR3 in amino acids: CASSLEDPGANVLTF. The CDR3 DNA reads as TGCGCCAGCAGCTTGGAAGATCCTGGGGCCAACGTCCTGACTTTC.

The chain links TRBV7-9 to TRBJ2-3; 10 nucleotides agree with TRBD2. The CDR3 covers 15 residues. Germline V gene lookup returns CDR1 SEHNR and CDR2 FQNEAQ (reference sequence). Trimming cost V 8 bases and J 1 base; bases outside gene matches: 6. In DNA, the CDR3 is TGTGCCAGCTCGAAGGGGACTAGCGGCACAGATACGCAGTATTTT. This sequence encodes CASSKGTSGTDTQYF.

CDR3 coding DNA: TGTGCCAGCAGCCATGGCAGCGGGACTTACTCCTACGAGCAGTACTTC. Encoded protein: CASSHGSGTYSYEQYF. The gene calls are TRBV14 and TRBJ2-7, with TRBD2 matching over 7 bases. With 3 bases clipped from V and 0 bases from J, the junction kept 8 bases outside the gene matches. Germline loops: CDR1 SGHDN, CDR2 FVKESK. This CDR3 has 16 residues.

This rearrangement joins TRBV5-1 to TRBJ2-5; 10 bases map to TRBD2. The CDR3 loop spans 14 amino acids. The J segment lost 5 bases and the V segment lost 7 bases, leaving 8 bases of the junction unmatched. Germline V gene lookup returns CDR1 SGHRS and CDR2 YFSETQ. CDR3 in amino acids: CASQEREGRETQYF. The CDR3 nucleotides read TGCGCCAGCCAGGAGCGGGAGGGCCGGGAGACCCAGTACTTC.

The chain uses TRBV4-1 and TRBJ1-1; maybe TRBD1 (5 bases). Germline V CDR1 and CDR2: MGHRA, YSYEKL. CDR3 length: 15 amino acids. Trimming removed 1 base from V and 1 base from J, with 10 bases in between. CDR3 coding DNA: TGCGCCAGCAGCCAAGTGGGCGGGGGGAACACTGAAGCTTTCTTT. This encodes CASSQVGGGNTEAFF.

In this sample, this clone turned up once. The rearrangement uses TRBV9 and TRBJ2-7, with D unresolved. V was shortened by 0 bases and J by 2 bases, with 12 bases between the two germline ends. The CDR3 sequence is 15 residues long. Germline V gene lookup returns CDR1 SGDLS and CDR2 YYNGEE. The CDR3 spells CASSVGVEAAYEQYF. DNA of the CDR3: TGTGCCAGCAGCGTAGGGGTGGAAGCAGCCTACGAGCAGTACTTC.

This clone was detected once. The chain carries TRBV27 and TRBJ2-5; D is possibly TRBD2 (5 bases). The germline V gene encodes CDR1 MNHEY and CDR2 SMNVEV (reference sequence). The CDR3 contains 13 residues. V lost 2 bases, J lost 5 bases, and 9 bases lay in between. The CDR3 here is CASSLDPGETQYF. For the CDR3, the DNA is TGTGCCAGCAGTTTAGACCCGGGGGAGACCCAGTACTTC.

This clone showed up just once. The sample has other DNA sequences that encode this CDR3 too. The chain employs TRBV29-1 and TRBJ2-1; 11 positions match TRBD2. Germline CDR1 SQVTM, CDR2 ANQGSEA. With V trimmed by 1 base and J by 1 base, 3 bases remained unmatched. This CDR3 region has 16 residues. CDR3 sequence: CSVEGVAGGSYNEQFF. CDR3 DNA: TGCAGCGTTGAAGGGGTAGCGGGAGGGTCCTACAATGAGCAGTTCTTC.

This chain uses TRBV11-3 with TRBJ1-1, with 7 bases aligning to TRBD1. Per the germline V gene, CDR1 is SGHNT and CDR2 is YENEEA. The V segment lost 10 bases and the J segment 5 bases; nucleotides outside the gene matches: 7. The CDR3 is 12 amino acids. The chain's CDR3 is CAKTGQGTEAFF. CDR3 bases: TGTGCCAAGACAGGGCAAGGAACTGAAGCTTTCTTT.

The CDR3 protein is CASTDWTTGAYQPQHF. CDR3 coding DNA: TGTGCCAGTACCGATTGGACGACAGGGGCCTATCAGCCCCAGCATTTT. The chain is built from TRBV19 and TRBJ1-5; 8 bases agree with TRBD1. J lost 5 bases, V lost 7 bases, and 13 bases had no gene match. Germline CDR1 and CDR2: LNHDA and SQIVND (reference sequence). This CDR3 is 16 amino acids long. The full variable domain, with the rest looked up from reference TRBV19 and TRBJ1-5, is DGGITQSPKYLFRKEGQNVTLSCEQNLNHDAMYWYRQDPGQGLRLIYYSQIVNDFQKGDIAEGYSVSREKKESFPLTVTSAQKNPTAFYLCASTDWTTGAYQPQHFGDGTRLSIL.

In DNA, the CDR3 is TGTGCCAGCAGCCCTGACTCTCCAGGGGACACTGAAGCTTTCTTT. It codes for CASSPDSPGDTEAFF. V usage is TRBV5-4 and J usage is TRBJ1-1, with D possibly matching TRBD1 (6 bases). V shed 4 bases and J shed 3 bases, with 16 bases lying between them. Looked up from germline, CDR1 is SGHNT and CDR2 is YYREEE (reference sequence). This CDR3 is 15 amino acids long.

J is TRBJ2-1 and V is TRBV14, with 9 bases identical to TRBD2. This CDR3 is 16 amino acids long. Germline values: CDR1 SGHDN, CDR2 FVKESK. The ends lost 3 bases at V and 10 bases at J; junction bases unmatched: 13. DNA of the CDR3: TGTGCCAGCAGCCATACAACGGCGGGACTAGCACCCGAGCAGTTCTTC. Translating gives CASSHTTAGLAPEQFF.

CDR3 coding DNA: TGTGCCAGCAGCCCTAATCGAAAACACACCGGGGAGCTGTTTTTT. It is translated as CASSPNRKHTGELFF. The chain joins TRBV11-2 to TRBJ2-2; D call uncertain. In germline, CDR1 is SGHAT, CDR2 FQNNGV. V gave up 5 bases and J gave up 3 bases, with 13 bases separating them. The CDR3 is 15 residues long. Looking up the rest from reference TRBV11-2 and TRBJ2-2 gives the full variable domain: EAGVAQSPRYKIIEKRQSVAFWCNPISGHATLYWYQQILGQGPKLLIQFQNNGVVDDSQLPKDRFSAERLKGVDSTLKIQPAKLEDSAVYLCASSPNRKHTGELFFGEGSRLTVL.

The chain employs TRBV5-1 and TRBJ2-7, with 7 bases identical to TRBD2. Germline CDR1 is SGHRS and CDR2 is YFSETQ. The V gene end was trimmed by 7 bases and the J gene end by 3 bases; junction bases not matched to a gene: 10. This CDR3 has 14 amino acids. The CDR3 spells CASSHGGSNYEQYF. In nucleotides, the CDR3 is TGCGCCAGCTCCCACGGCGGGAGCAACTACGAGCAGTACTTC.

This chain links TRBV15 with TRBJ1-2, with a tentative D call TRBD1 (5 bases). The CDR3 loop spans 15 amino acids. V was trimmed by 4 bases and J by 1 base, leaving 13 bases between them. Germline values: CDR1 LNHNV, CDR2 YYDKDF (reference sequence). The CDR3 spells CATSILGGDNYGYTF. In DNA form, the CDR3 reads TGTGCCACCAGCATCCTAGGAGGGGATAACTATGGCTACACCTTC.

This clone showed up just once. The chain carries TRBV9 and TRBJ1-1; TRBD1 aligns across 8 bases. V trimming: 4 bases; J trimming: 0 bases; junction bases outside the gene matches: 5. Germline values: CDR1 SGDLS, CDR2 YYNGEE. The CDR3 runs 15 residues. This CDR3 is CASSPQTGVNTEAFF. The CDR3 DNA sequence: TGTGCCAGCAGCCCTCAGACAGGGGTGAACACTGAAGCTTTCTTT.

The chain has TRBV27 and TRBJ2-7, with 8 bases aligning to TRBD1. Looked up from germline, CDR1 is MNHEY and CDR2 is SMNVEV (reference sequence). The V segment lost 4 bases and the J segment 2 bases; nucleotides outside the gene matches: 7. The length of the CDR3 is 15 residues. The CDR3 bases are TGTGCCAGCAGTTCCCAGGACAGGGTCCCCTACGAGCAGTACTTC. This codes for CASSSQDRVPYEQYF.

In this sample, this clone turned up once. The V call is TRBV10-3, the J call TRBJ1-1; 7 bases agree with TRBD1. There are 14 residues in the CDR3. The V gene's germline CDR1 is ENHRY and CDR2 SYGVKD. V lost 3 bases and J lost 7; bases outside the gene matches: 8. The CDR3 DNA follows: TGTGCCATCAGTGAAACAGGGGAAGGTATTGAAGCTTTCTTT. Its translation is CAISETGEGIEAFF.

With regard to this clone: This same CDR3 is encoded by further DNA sequences in the sample. This chain connects TRBV5-1 to TRBJ2-3, with 8 bases aligning to TRBD2. V lost 2 bases and J lost 1; bases outside the gene matches: 0. Germline CDR1 is SGHRS and CDR2 is YFSETQ. This CDR3 contains 14 residues. CDR3 residues: CASSLLAGTDTQYF. The CDR3 DNA reads as TGCGCCAGCAGCTTACTAGCGGGCACAGATACGCAGTATTTT.

The V gene is TRBV27, the J gene TRBJ1-2, with D possibly being TRBD1 (6 bases). V was cut by 0 bases and J by 4 bases, with 15 bases left in between. There are 16 residues in the CDR3. Per the germline V gene, CDR1 is MNHEY and CDR2 is SMNVEV (reference sequence). The CDR3 loop reads CASSLSRGAIVYGYTF. DNA for the CDR3: TGTGCCAGCAGTTTATCACGGGGGGCTATAGTCTATGGCTACACCTTC.

The chain recombines TRBV5-1 with TRBJ2-1, with TRBD2 matching 14 bases. V lost 6 bases, J lost 9 bases, and 8 bases stayed unmatched. Germline V gene data show CDR1 as SGHRS and CDR2 as YFSETQ. The CDR3 consists of 15 residues. CDR3 sequence reads: CASTQGLAGEGEQFF. CDR3 sequence (DNA): TGCGCCAGCACACAGGGACTAGCGGGAGAAGGTGAGCAGTTCTTC.

This chain uses TRBV25-1 with TRBJ2-7, with TRBD2 matching 12 bases. This CDR3 comprises 14 residues. CDR1 is MGHDK and CDR2 is SYGVNS in the germline V gene. V lost 2 bases and J lost 5; bases outside the gene matches: 1. The CDR3: CASSELAGGDEQYF. CDR3 DNA: TGTGCCAGCAGTGAACTAGCGGGAGGGGACGAGCAGTACTTC.

The J gene is TRBJ2-3, the V gene TRBV7-8; 7 nucleotides agree with TRBD2. V trimming: 5 bases; J trimming: 4 bases; junction bases outside the gene matches: 12. This CDR3 region has 16 residues. Germline V gene lookup returns CDR1 SGHVS and CDR2 FQNEAQ. The CDR3 is CASSTRGGRVPDTQYF. Written as DNA, the CDR3 is TGTGCCAGCAGCACCCGGGGCGGGAGAGTTCCAGATACGCAGTATTTT. Filled out from reference TRBV7-8 and TRBJ2-3, the complete variable domain reads GAGVSQSPRYKVAKRGQDVALRCDPISGHVSLFWYQQALGQGPEFLTYFQNEAQLDKSGLPSDRFFAERPEGSVSTLKIQRTQQEDSAVYLCASSTRGGRVPDTQYFGPGTRLTVL.